This T cell receptor beta chain derives from a study of T-cell memory formation after mild COVID-19. The CDR3 consists of 15 residues. Per germline, CDR1 MNHEY and CDR2 SMNVEV (reference sequence). Germline trimming cut 6 bases from V and 3 bases from J; bases unmatched to any gene: 7. TCR alpha and TCR beta cDNA libraries carrying sample barcodes and UMIs came from 5'RACE with constant-segment primers. MiXCR, applied by TCRdb to the 5' RACE reads, yields one record per CDR3 protein. Of about 320,000 distinct CDR3 sequences detected, around 15% appear once; the ten largest clones hold around a fifth. A remark on this clonotype: As yet, its antigen is unknown.

General study findings and limits: Day 15 to 85 contracting clones showed balanced CD4/CD8; later expanders leaned CD4+.

This chain joins TRBV27 and TRBJ2-3, with TRBD1 identical over 9 bases. The receptor was derived from a man aged 18-30 years who had mild COVID-19 (a few samples of this study predate the infection). Cell type and time point are not known. The sequencing input was PBMCs or a T cell subset sorted from them (not recorded which). CDR3 nucleotides: TGTGCCAGCAGAGAAGGGACAGGGCGGACAGATACGCAGTATTTT. Translating gives CASREGTGRTDTQYF.